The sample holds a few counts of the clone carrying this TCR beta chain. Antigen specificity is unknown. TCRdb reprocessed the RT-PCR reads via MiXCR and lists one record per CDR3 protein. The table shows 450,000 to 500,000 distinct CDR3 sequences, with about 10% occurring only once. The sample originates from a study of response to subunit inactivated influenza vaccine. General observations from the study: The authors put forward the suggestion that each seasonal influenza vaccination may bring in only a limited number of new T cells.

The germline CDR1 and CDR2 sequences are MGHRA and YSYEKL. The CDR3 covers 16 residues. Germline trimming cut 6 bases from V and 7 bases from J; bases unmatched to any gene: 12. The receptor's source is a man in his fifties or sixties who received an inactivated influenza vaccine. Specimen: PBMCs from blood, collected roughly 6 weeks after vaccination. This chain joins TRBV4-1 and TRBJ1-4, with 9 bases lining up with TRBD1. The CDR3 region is CASRLSGTGLSEKLFF. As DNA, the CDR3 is TGCGCCAGCAGGCTCTCCGGGACAGGGTTGAGTGAAAAACTGTTTTTT.